This T cell receptor beta chain was identified during a study of CD8 T cells in Susac syndrome. In this sample, this clonotype turned up once. Random hexamers primed reverse transcription of about 0.45 to 1 ug RNA. MiXCR was run by TCRdb on the immunoSEQ multiplex PCR reads, yielding one entry per CDR3 protein. The sample lists roughly 150,000 distinct CDR3 sequences, 95% to 96% occurring once. Trimming took 8 bases from V and 8 from J, leaving 19 bases between them. Looked up from germline, CDR1 is MNHEY and CDR2 is SVGAGI. This CDR3 contains 15 residues. The V gene is TRBV6-5, the J gene TRBJ1-6; tentatively, D is TRBD1 (6 bases). The sample was CD8+ T cells from PBMCs. The sequence derives from a human donor with multiple sclerosis. The CDR3 sequence is CASYGRDNGYSPLHF. For the CDR3, the DNA is TGTGCCAGCTATGGGCGGGACAACGGTTATTCACCCCTCCACTTT.